This is a list of T cell receptor beta chains from one sample in a study of long-term antiretroviral therapy in people with HIV. Sequencing was performed with immunoSEQ multiplex PCR; in TCRdb, only in-frame clones are kept and a portion is missing. The data show over 25,000 clones, 80% to 90% seen once. The sequences come from unsorted PBMCs, collected 3 years after starting antiretroviral therapy. The receptors derive from a man between 40 and 49 years old with HIV. Each CDR3 is given with its conserved first and last residue. The order of the fields is D gene, V gene, clone size, J gene, CDR3 protein, CDR3 DNA. The D gene is left open where the match is weak. Expanded clones get a size class; other rows say once, few or many, or leave the size out.

TRBD2	TRBV19	.	TRBJ2-5	CASRARGGEETQYF	TGTGCCAGCCGGGCCCGGGGGGGAGAAGAAACCCAGTACTTC
.	TRBV28	.	TRBJ1-5	CASTFSTVGSQPQHF	TGTGCCAGCACCTTCTCGACAGTTGGGAGTCAGCCCCAGCATTTT
.	TRBV19	.	TRBJ1-3	CASSPLTGNTIYF	TGTGCCAGTAGTCCCCTCACGGGAAACACCATATATTTT
.	TRBV2	.	TRBJ2-3	CAIRLLETSTDTQYF	TGTGCCATCCGATTGCTGGAGACTAGCACAGATACGCAGTATTTT
TRBD1	TRBV5-4	.	TRBJ2-1	CASSFPGQGQFF	TGTGCCAGCAGCTTCCCGGGACAGGGACAATTCTTC
.	TRBV15	few	TRBJ1-6	CATSRTRDSPLHF	TGTGCCACCAGCCGAACAAGAGACTCACCCCTCCACTTT
.	TRBV25-1	.	TRBJ2-7	CASSDPYEQYF	TGTGCCAGCAGTGATCCATACGAGCAGTACTTC
TRBD1	TRBV6-6	once	TRBJ2-3	CASSIWGQASTDTQYF	TGTGCCAGTAGTATTTGGGGACAGGCCTCCACAGATACGCAGTATTTT
.	TRBV28	.	TRBJ2-3	CASSDTRVGADTQYF	TGTGCCAGCAGTGATACCAGGGTTGGTGCAGATACGCAGTATTTT
.	TRBV5-1	.	TRBJ2-5	CASSERDRETQYF	TGCGCCAGCAGCGAGAGGGACCGAGAGACCCAGTACTTC
.	TRBV6-1	.	TRBJ1-5	CASSDLQGSNQPQHF	TGTGCCAGCAGTGACCTACAGGGTAGCAATCAGCCCCAGCATTTT
.	TRBV7-3	.	TRBJ2-3	CASSSGVGADTQYF	TGTGCCAGCAGCTCAGGGGTCGGCGCAGATACGCAGTATTTT
.	TRBV6-6	.	TRBJ2-2	CASIRSLQTNTGELFF	TGTGCCAGCATCCGGAGTCTACAGACCAACACCGGGGAGCTGTTTTTT
TRBD2	TRBV29-1	once	TRBJ2-3	CSVESRGTTDTQYF	TGCAGCGTTGAGTCGCGGGGGACCACAGATACGCAGTATTTT
TRBD1	TRBV18	.	TRBJ2-7	CASSPIFRTGPGEQYF	TGTGCCAGCTCACCAATCTTTAGGACAGGCCCTGGGGAGCAGTACTTC
.	TRBV10-2	.	TRBJ2-3	CASSVLGGTDTQYF	TGTGCCAGCAGTGTACTAGGGGGGACAGATACGCAGTATTTT
TRBD1	TRBV5-6	once	TRBJ2-1	CASSLGQGAREQFF	TGTGCCAGCAGCTTGGGACAGGGGGCTCGGGAGCAGTTCTTC